Only one count was recorded for the clone carrying this T cell receptor (beta chain). The CDR3 extends over 17 amino acids. The V gene end was trimmed by 9 bases and the J gene end by 5 bases; junction bases not matched to a gene: 18. The data derive from a study of blood T cell repertoires in COVID-19. About the research overall: T cells, B-cell-depleted T cells, or PBMCs supplied cDNA or gDNA.

Data came from immunoSEQ multiplex PCR; TCRdb stores just in-frame clones and leaves some out. Here the sample spans 200,000 to 250,000 clones, 88% being singletons. V gene TRBV23-1 combines with J gene TRBJ2-7; TRBD1 matches 11 bases. TRBV23-1 is known as an ORF, though its function is uncertain. This clonotype originated in a woman in her twenties or thirties who had recovered from COVID-19. The sample consisted of PBMCs or T cells enriched from blood (not recorded which). The chain's CDR3 is CARGTGQGARATDEQYF. CDR3 sequence (DNA): TGCGCCAGGGGAACAGGACAGGGGGCTCGGGCGACGGACGAGCAGTACTTC.